The rows below give T cell receptor beta chains drawn from one sample of a study of T cell repertoires in aging, cancer and after chemotherapy. TCRdb reprocessed the multiplex PCR reads via MiXCR and lists one record per CDR3 protein. The data hold 9,000 or so distinct CDR3 sequences, with over 30% observed a single time. The sample taken for sequencing was blood. These receptors came from a human donor in good health. Both conserved end residues are part of each CDR3. Fields, in order: D gene, V gene, clone size, J gene, CDR3 protein, CDR3 DNA. The D gene is left open where the match is weak. Clone size is not always given. Where it is, it says once, few, many or a class for expanded clones.

D gene: TRBD2
V gene: TRBV6-5
clone size: medium-sized
J gene: TRBJ2-1
CDR3 protein: CASSSGRRGNEQFF
CDR3 DNA: TGTGCCAGCAGCAGCGGGAGACGCGGGAATGAGCAGTTCTTC

D gene: -
V gene: TRBV6-2/TRBV6-3
clone size: -
J gene: TRBJ1-2
CDR3 protein: CASSSLYWDTTF
CDR3 DNA: TGTGCCAGCAGTTCCCTCTACTGGGATACCACCTTC

D gene: TRBD1
V gene: TRBV29-1
clone size: medium-sized
J gene: TRBJ1-4
CDR3 protein: CSGQGATNEKLFF
CDR3 DNA: TGCAGCGGACAGGGGGCAACTAATGAAAAACTGTTTTTT

D gene: TRBD2
V gene: TRBV5-5
clone size: -
J gene: TRBJ2-3
CDR3 protein: CASSWMGGGTDTQYF
CDR3 DNA: TGTGCCAGCAGCTGGATGGGGGGGGGCACAGATACGCAGTATTTT

D gene: -
V gene: TRBV11-2
clone size: -
J gene: TRBJ2-7
CDR3 protein: CASSHIRWFPGEYF
CDR3 DNA: TGTGCCAGCAGCCATATAAGGTGGTTTCCTGGGGAGTACTTC

D gene: -
V gene: TRBV20-1
clone size: -
J gene: TRBJ2-2
CDR3 protein: CSANERNANTGELFF
CDR3 DNA: TGCAGTGCTAACGAGCGGAACGCGAACACCGGGGAGCTGTTTTTT

D gene: TRBD1
V gene: TRBV20-1
clone size: -
J gene: TRBJ1-1
CDR3 protein: CSAREGAGGRTEAFF
CDR3 DNA: TGCAGTGCTAGGGAGGGGGCAGGGGGTAGGACTGAAGCTTTCTTT

D gene: -
V gene: TRBV6-1
clone size: medium-sized
J gene: TRBJ1-2
CDR3 protein: CASSAWTQQGYTF
CDR3 DNA: TGTGCCAGCAGTGCCTGGACCCAACAGGGCTACACCTTC

D gene: -
V gene: TRBV6-4
clone size: -
J gene: TRBJ2-1
CDR3 protein: CASSVGSYNEKFF
CDR3 DNA: TGTGCCAGCAGTGTCGGCTCCTACAATGAGAAGTTCTTC

D gene: TRBD2
V gene: TRBV6-2/TRBV6-3
clone size: few
J gene: TRBJ2-3
CDR3 protein: CASSPSGSTDTQYF
CDR3 DNA: TGTGCCAGCAGTCCTAGCGGGAGCACAGATACGCAGTATTTT

D gene: -
V gene: TRBV12-3/TRBV12-4
clone size: -
J gene: TRBJ1-6
CDR3 protein: CASSLLFPYNSPLHF
CDR3 DNA: TGTGCCAGCAGTTTACTCTTCCCCTATAATTCACCCCTCCACTTT

D gene: TRBD1
V gene: TRBV6-1
clone size: -
J gene: TRBJ2-7
CDR3 protein: CASPPGTGDYEQYF
CDR3 DNA: TGTGCCAGCCCCCCCGGGACAGGAGACTACGAGCAGTACTTC

D gene: TRBD1
V gene: TRBV27
clone size: few
J gene: TRBJ2-7
CDR3 protein: CASSQQGWSYEQYF
CDR3 DNA: TGTGCCAGCAGTCAACAGGGGTGGTCCTACGAGCAGTACTTC

D gene: -
V gene: TRBV6-5
clone size: once
J gene: TRBJ2-3
CDR3 protein: CATETENTDTQYF
CDR3 DNA: TGTGCCACAGAGACAGAAAACACAGATACGCAGTATTTT

D gene: -
V gene: TRBV15
clone size: few
J gene: TRBJ1-5
CDR3 protein: CATSLGGDQPQHF
CDR3 DNA: TGTGCCACCAGTCTGGGGGGTGATCAGCCCCAGCATTTT

D gene: TRBD1
V gene: TRBV19
clone size: few
J gene: TRBJ2-5
CDR3 protein: CASSTRDRGPETQYF
CDR3 DNA: TGTGCCAGTAGTACCCGGGACAGGGGGCCTGAGACCCAGTACTTC

D gene: -
V gene: TRBV30
clone size: -
J gene: TRBJ1-4
CDR3 protein: CAWSPRVEELFF
CDR3 DNA: TGTGCCTGGAGTCCACGGGTTGAAGAACTGTTTTTT

D gene: -
V gene: TRBV11-2
clone size: -
J gene: TRBJ2-5
CDR3 protein: CASSLTADWAETQYF
CDR3 DNA: TGTGCCAGCAGCTTAACGGCCGACTGGGCTGAGACCCAGTACTTC

D gene: TRBD2
V gene: TRBV5-5
clone size: few
J gene: TRBJ2-1
CDR3 protein: CASSLPTSAYNEQFF
CDR3 DNA: TGTGCCAGCAGCTTGCCGACTAGCGCCTACAATGAGCAGTTCTTC